The clone carrying this TCR beta chain was recorded many times. Antigen unknown. Synthesis of TCR cDNA relied on 5'RACE template switching, which attached a universal primer site and UMIs. TCRdb analysed the 5' RACE reads with MiXCR anew, one entry per CDR3 protein. The sample contains some 69,000 distinct CDR3 sequences, around 5% of which appear only once. Germline values: CDR1 SGHRS, CDR2 YFSETQ. V lost 0 bases to trimming and J lost 7 bases, with 14 bases between them. This CDR3 contains 14 residues. The data derive from a study of T cells after yellow fever vaccination. Overall study: With SMART-Seq v4 Ultra Low Input, the fractions containing low cell numbers were prepared. Overall study findings and caveats: Any FACS-sorted repertoire could hold abundant clonotypes that contaminate it from the bulk population.

The specimen comprised CD4+ T cells sorted from PBMCs, sampled around 16 days after the first yellow fever vaccination. V gene TRBV5-1 combines with J gene TRBJ2-7; the D is unclear. This sequence was found in a man between 18 and 35 years old who received the YFV17D yellow fever vaccine. The CDR3 region is CASSLAPRTVEQYF. The CDR3 DNA reads TGCGCCAGCAGCTTGGCGCCCAGGACGGTTGAGCAGTACTTC.